This T cell receptor (beta chain) was recorded in a study of blood T cell repertoires in COVID-19. Study overall: Specimens from acute and convalescent COVID-19 originated in the United States, Italy and Spain.

This CDR3 has 14 amino acids. CDR1 is LGHDT and CDR2 is YNNKEL in the germline V gene (reference sequence). The V gene lost 3 bases and the J gene lost 5 bases, with 13 bases spanning the gap. Some clones are missing from TCRdb's copy, which holds only in-frame ones; the method was immunoSEQ multiplex PCR. Altogether some 120,000 clones are present, 70% to 80% being singletons, with the ten largest covering approximately 35%. This sequence originates from a man in his forties with active or convalescent COVID-19. What was sequenced was peripheral blood. The chain is built from TRBV3-1 (or the pseudogene TRBV3-2) and TRBJ1-1, with D possibly TRBD1 on 6 matching bases. DNA for the CDR3: TGTGCCAGCAGCCAGGTACAGGGAGGGACTGAAGCTTTCTTT. Residues: CASSQVQGGTEAFF.